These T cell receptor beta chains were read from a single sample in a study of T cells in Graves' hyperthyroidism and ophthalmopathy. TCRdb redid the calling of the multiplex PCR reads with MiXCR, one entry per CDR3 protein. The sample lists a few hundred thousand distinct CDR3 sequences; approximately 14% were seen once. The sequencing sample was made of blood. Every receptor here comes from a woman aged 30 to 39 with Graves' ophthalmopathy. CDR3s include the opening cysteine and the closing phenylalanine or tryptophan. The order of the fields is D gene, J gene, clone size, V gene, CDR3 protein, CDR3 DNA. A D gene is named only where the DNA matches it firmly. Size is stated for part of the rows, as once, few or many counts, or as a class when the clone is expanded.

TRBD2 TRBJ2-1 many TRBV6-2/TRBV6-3 CASSYRDYEQFF TGTGCCAGCAGTTACCGGGACTACGAGCAGTTCTTC
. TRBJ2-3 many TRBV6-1 CASSGLRDTDTQYF TGTGCCAGCAGTGGCTTGCGGGACACAGATACGCAGTATTTT
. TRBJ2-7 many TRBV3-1 CASSHPIQGTYEQYF TGTGCCAGCAGCCACCCCATACAGGGTACCTACGAGCAGTACTTC
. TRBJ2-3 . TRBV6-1 CASRTRDPEDTQYF TGTGCCAGCAGAACCCGGGACCCCGAGGATACGCAGTATTTT
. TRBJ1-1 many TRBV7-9 CASSLPTGVHTEAFF TGTGCCAGCAGCCTCCCTACGGGAGTTCACACTGAAGCTTTCTTT
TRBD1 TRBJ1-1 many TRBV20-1 CSATATGGENTEAFF TGCAGTGCTACTGCGACAGGGGGGGAGAACACTGAAGCTTTCTTT
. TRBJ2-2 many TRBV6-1 CASIGRQGATGELFF TGTGCCAGCATCGGTCGGCAGGGAGCCACCGGGGAGCTGTTTTTT
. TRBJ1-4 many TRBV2 CASSSGTLFVGDEKLFF TGTGCCAGCAGTTCCGGGACCTTGTTCGTCGGAGATGAAAAACTGTTTTTT
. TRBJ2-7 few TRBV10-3 CAISGGSAYEQYF TGTGCCATCAGCGGGGGATCTGCCTACGAGCAGTACTTC
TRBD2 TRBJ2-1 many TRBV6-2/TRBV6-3 CASSSSGGTYNEQFF TGTGCCAGCAGTTCTAGCGGGGGGACCTACAATGAGCAGTTCTTC
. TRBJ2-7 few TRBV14 CASSHAPGLSYEQYF TGTGCCAGCAGCCACGCCCCGGGACTTAGCTACGAGCAGTACTTC
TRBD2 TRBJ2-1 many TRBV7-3 CASSQTGTTYNEQFF TGTGCCAGCAGCCAGACCGGGACTACTTACAATGAGCAGTTCTTC
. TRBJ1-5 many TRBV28 CASSNPVQSNQPQHF TGTGCCAGCAGTAATCCGGTACAGAGCAATCAGCCCCAGCATTTT
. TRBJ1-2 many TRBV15 CATSSEYRAANYGYTF TGTGCCACCAGCAGTGAATACAGGGCGGCAAACTATGGCTACACCTTC
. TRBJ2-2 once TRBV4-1 CASSLRGPGGTGELFF TGCGCCAGCAGCCTCAGAGGGCCGGGCGGCACCGGGGAGCTGTTTTTT
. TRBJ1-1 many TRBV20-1 CSARDSGSLNTEAFF TGCAGTGCTAGAGACAGTGGATCCTTGAACACTGAAGCTTTCTTT
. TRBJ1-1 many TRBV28 CASTWGGMNTEAFF TGTGCCAGCACCTGGGGGGGCATGAACACTGAAGCTTTCTTT
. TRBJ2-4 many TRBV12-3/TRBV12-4 CASSRQGPENIQYF TGTGCCAGCAGCCGGCAGGGTCCAGAAAACATTCAGTACTTC
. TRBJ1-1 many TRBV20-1 CSARDSRQANTEAFF TGCAGTGCTAGAGACAGCCGACAGGCAAACACTGAAGCTTTCTTT
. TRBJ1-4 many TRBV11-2 CASSTFGGTNEKLFF TGTGCCAGCAGCACCTTTGGGGGAACTAATGAAAAACTGTTTTTT
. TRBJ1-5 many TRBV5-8 CASSLDGLSNQPQHF TGTGCCAGCAGCTTGGACGGCTTGAGCAATCAGCCCCAGCATTTT
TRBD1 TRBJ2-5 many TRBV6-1 CASNSARGQETQYF TGTGCCAGCAATAGTGCCAGGGGGCAAGAGACCCAGTACTTC
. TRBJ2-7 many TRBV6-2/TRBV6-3 CASSYSISEQYF TGTGCCAGCAGTTACTCGATCTCCGAGCAGTACTTC
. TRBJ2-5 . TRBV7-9 CASSWGGGQETQYF TGTGCCAGCAGCTGGGGGGGCGGCCAAGAGACCCAGTACTTC
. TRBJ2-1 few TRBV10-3 CAISPGGAGNNEQFF TGTGCCATCAGCCCCGGTGGAGCAGGGAACAATGAGCAGTTCTTC
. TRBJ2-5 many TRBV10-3 CAISEGQRETQYF TGTGCCATCAGTGAGGGCCAGAGGGAGACCCAGTACTTC
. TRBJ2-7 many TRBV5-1 CASSFGGEKYEQYF TGCGCCAGCAGCTTCGGCGGAGAAAAGTACGAGCAGTACTTC
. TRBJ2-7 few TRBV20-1 CSARVAGYEQYF TGCAGTGCTAGAGTGGCCGGGTACGAGCAGTACTTC
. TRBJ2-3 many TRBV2 CASSAPRGTATDTQYF TGTGCCAGCAGTGCCCCCCGCGGGACGGCCACAGATACGCAGTATTTT
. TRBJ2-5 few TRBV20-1 CSASGGLWETQYF TGCAGTGCTAGTGGGGGGCTTTGGGAGACCCAGTACTTC
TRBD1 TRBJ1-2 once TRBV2 CASSVGTGSGYTF TGTGCCAGCAGCGTCGGGACAGGGTCCGGCTACACCTTC
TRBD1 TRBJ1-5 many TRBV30 CAWSPARTGLQPQHF TGTGCCTGGAGTCCCGCCCGGACAGGACTTCAGCCCCAGCATTTT
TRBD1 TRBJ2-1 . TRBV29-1 CSVPAQGVRSGSYNEQFF TGCAGCGTACCGGCGCAGGGGGTAAGAAGTGGATCCTACAATGAGCAGTTCTTC
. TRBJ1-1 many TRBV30 CAWRGPGLATEAFF TGTGCCTGGAGGGGCCCCGGACTAGCCACTGAAGCTTTCTTT
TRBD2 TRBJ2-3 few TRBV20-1 CSASRLAGGRGTQYF TGCAGTGCTAGCCGATTGGCGGGGGGCCGGGGCACGCAGTATTTT
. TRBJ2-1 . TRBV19 CASQRTPNEQFF TGTGCCAGCCAACGGACACCCAATGAGCAGTTCTTC
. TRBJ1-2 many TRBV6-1 CASSEGGSAGKGYTF TGTGCCAGCAGTGAAGGGGGCTCGGCGGGGAAAGGCTACACCTTC
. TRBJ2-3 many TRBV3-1 CASSHGGAVLVADTQYF TGTGCCAGCAGCCACGGCGGGGCGGTACTTGTCGCAGATACGCAGTATTTT
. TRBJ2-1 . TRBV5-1 CASNNAGSYNEQFF TGCGCCAGCAACAACGCGGGCTCCTACAATGAGCAGTTCTTC
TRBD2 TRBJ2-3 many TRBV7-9 CASSASTGSSGGRSTDTQYF TGTGCCAGCAGCGCGAGCACAGGGTCTAGCGGGGGCCGTAGCACAGATACGCAGTATTTT
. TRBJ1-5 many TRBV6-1 CASSPHARGENQPQHF TGTGCCAGCAGTCCCCACGCCAGGGGTGAAAATCAGCCCCAGCATTTT
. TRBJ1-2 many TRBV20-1 CSARDRAGTLANYGYTF TGCAGTGCTAGAGATCGGGCGGGGACCCTAGCTAACTATGGCTACACCTTC